Each of the 6 T cell receptor beta chains below was sequenced from the same sample in a study of T-cell reconstitution after alpha-beta-depleted transplantation in children. A library of TCRbeta sequences, prepared with unique molecular identifiers, was generated. From the PCR reads, TCRdb called clonotypes with MiXCR, one entry per CDR3 protein. The sample includes approximately 650,000 distinct CDR3 sequences, under 15% of them seen just once. This specimen consisted of PBMCs, obtained before TCRalphabeta/CD19-depleted stem cell transplant. Every receptor here comes from a girl aged 2-9 years with congenital amegakaryocytic thrombocytopenia, due to receive a stem cell transplant.

This clonotype has at least ten counts. J is TRBJ2-3 and V is TRBV7-9; D unresolved. The CDR3 has 12 residues. The germline CDR1 and CDR2 sequences are SEHNR and FQNEAQ (reference sequence). Trimming removed 5 bases from V and 10 bases from J, with 13 bases in between. The CDR3 DNA reads TGTGCCAGCAGCGTACCCACGAAGGCGCAGTATTTT. Amino acids: CASSVPTKAQYF.

At least ten counts were recorded for this clonotype. V usage is TRBV20-1 and J usage is TRBJ2-1, with a weak D call TRBD2 (5 bases). CDR1 DFQATT and CDR2 SNEGSKA come from the germline V gene (reference sequence). The CDR3 has 14 amino acids. V shed 3 bases and J shed 6 bases, with 15 bases lying between them. CDR3 sequence: CSASRYQAANEQFF. CDR3 nucleotides: TGCAGTGCTAGTCGCTATCAAGCGGCCAATGAGCAGTTCTTC.

This clonotype was counted many times. The rearrangement uses TRBV12-3 or TRBV12-4 and TRBJ2-1; tentative D call: TRBD2 (5 bases). This CDR3 comprises 16 residues. V was clipped by 3 bases and J by 6 bases, with 18 bases between them. The CDR3 loop is CASSFERKPLGNEQFF. Here the CDR3 DNA reads TGTGCCAGCAGTTTTGAGCGGAAGCCCCTAGGCAATGAGCAGTTCTTC.

This clonotype has a handful of counts. V and J are TRBV7-8 and TRBJ2-1, with D perhaps TRBD2 (6 bases). The germline V gene has CDR1 SGHVS and CDR2 FQNEAQ. The CDR3 has 14 amino acids. The V and J ends lost 1 base and 5 bases respectively, with 9 bases between them. The CDR3 region has the DNA TGTGCCAGCAGCTTAGAGCGGGCACACAATGAGCAGTTCTTC. Its protein product is CASSLERAHNEQFF. Full variable domain (outside the CDR3, taken from reference TRBV7-8 and TRBJ2-1): GAGVSQSPRYKVAKRGQDVALRCDPISGHVSLFWYQQALGQGPEFLTYFQNEAQLDKSGLPSDRFFAERPEGSVSTLKIQRTQQEDSAVYLCASSLERAHNEQFFGPGTRLTVL.

V gene TRBV5-6 combines with J gene TRBJ2-7; 10 bases map to TRBD2. The germline V gene has CDR1 SGHDT and CDR2 YYEEEE. The length of the CDR3 is 16 residues. V lost 2 bases, J lost 5 bases, and 10 bases stayed unmatched. For the CDR3, the DNA is TGTGCCAGCAGCTTCTCGGCTAGCGGGAGTGCTCACGAGCAGTACTTC. Translating gives CASSFSASGSAHEQYF.

This clonotype appeared a few times. The chain links TRBV20-1 to TRBJ2-7; TRBD1 agrees at 7 bases. After removal of 4 bases from V and 6 bases from J, the junction contained 3 bases not matched to a gene. There are 11 residues in the CDR3. CDR1 is DFQATT, CDR2 SNEGSKA, per germline (reference sequence). The CDR3 nucleotides are TGCAGTGCTAAAACAGGGGTCGAGCAGTACTTC. Its protein product is CSAKTGVEQYF.